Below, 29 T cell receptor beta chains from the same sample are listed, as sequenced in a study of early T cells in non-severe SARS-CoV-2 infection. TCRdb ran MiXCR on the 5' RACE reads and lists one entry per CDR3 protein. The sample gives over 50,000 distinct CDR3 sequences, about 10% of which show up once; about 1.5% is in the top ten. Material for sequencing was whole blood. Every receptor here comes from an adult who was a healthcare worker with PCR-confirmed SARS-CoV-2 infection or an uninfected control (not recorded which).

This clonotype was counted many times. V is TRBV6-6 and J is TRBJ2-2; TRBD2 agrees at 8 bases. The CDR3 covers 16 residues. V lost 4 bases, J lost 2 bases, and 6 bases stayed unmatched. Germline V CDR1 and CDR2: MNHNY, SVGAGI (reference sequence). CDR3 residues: CASSSRTSGNTGELFF. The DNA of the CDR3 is TGTGCCAGCAGTTCCCGAACTAGCGGCAACACCGGGGAGCTGTTTTTT.

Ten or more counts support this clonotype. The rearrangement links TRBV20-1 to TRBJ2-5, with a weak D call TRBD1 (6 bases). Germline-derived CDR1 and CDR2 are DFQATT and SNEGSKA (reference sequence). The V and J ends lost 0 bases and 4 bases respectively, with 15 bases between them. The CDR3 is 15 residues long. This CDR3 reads CSARDVGGRRETQYF. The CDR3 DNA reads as TGCAGTGCTAGAGATGTAGGGGGTAGGCGAGAGACCCAGTACTTC.

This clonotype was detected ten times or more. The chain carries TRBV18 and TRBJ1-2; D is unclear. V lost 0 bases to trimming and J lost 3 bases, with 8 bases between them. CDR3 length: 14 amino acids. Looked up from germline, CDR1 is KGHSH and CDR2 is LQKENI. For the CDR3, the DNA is TGTGCCAGCTCACCACCCGGCCTAGACTATGGCTACACCTTC. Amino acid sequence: CASSPPGLDYGYTF.

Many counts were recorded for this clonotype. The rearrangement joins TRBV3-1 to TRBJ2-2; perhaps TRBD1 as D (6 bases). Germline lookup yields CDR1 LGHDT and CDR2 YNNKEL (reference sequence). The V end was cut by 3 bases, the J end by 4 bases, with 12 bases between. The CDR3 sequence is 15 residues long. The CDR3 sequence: CASSHWGRPTGELFF. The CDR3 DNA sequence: TGTGCCAGCAGCCACTGGGGGCGTCCCACCGGGGAGCTGTTTTTT.

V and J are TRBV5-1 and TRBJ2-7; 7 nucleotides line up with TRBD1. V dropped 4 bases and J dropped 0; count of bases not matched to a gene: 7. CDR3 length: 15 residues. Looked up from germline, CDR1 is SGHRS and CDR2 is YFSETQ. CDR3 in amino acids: CASSRDSPSSYEQYF. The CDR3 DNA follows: TGCGCCAGCAGCCGGGACAGTCCAAGCTCCTACGAGCAGTACTTC.

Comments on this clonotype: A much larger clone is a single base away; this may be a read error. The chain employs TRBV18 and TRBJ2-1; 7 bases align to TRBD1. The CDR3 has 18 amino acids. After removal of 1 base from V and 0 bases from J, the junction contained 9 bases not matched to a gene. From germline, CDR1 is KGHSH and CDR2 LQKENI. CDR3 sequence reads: CASSPLARGPGSYNEQFF. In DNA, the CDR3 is TGTGCCAGCTCACCACTAGCGAGGGGGCCGGGCTCCTACAATGAGCAGTTCTTC.

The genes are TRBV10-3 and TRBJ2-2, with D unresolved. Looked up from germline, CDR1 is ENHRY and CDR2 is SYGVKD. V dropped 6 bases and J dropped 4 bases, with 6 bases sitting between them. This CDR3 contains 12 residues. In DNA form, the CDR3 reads TGTGCCATCAGGTCTCTCACCGGGGAGCTGTTTTTT. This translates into CAIRSLTGELFF.

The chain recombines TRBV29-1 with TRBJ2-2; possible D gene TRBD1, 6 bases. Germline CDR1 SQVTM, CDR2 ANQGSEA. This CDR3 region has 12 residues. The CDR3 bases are TGCAGTACCAACAGGGTCACCGGGGAGCTGTTTTTT. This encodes CSTNRVTGELFF.

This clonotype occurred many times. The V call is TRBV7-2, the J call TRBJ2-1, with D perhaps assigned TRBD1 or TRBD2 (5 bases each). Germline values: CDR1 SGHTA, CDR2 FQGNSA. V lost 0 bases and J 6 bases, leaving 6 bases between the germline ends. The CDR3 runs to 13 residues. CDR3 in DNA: TGTGCCAGCAGCTTAGCTGGGGGCAATGAGCAGTTCTTC. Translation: CASSLAGGNEQFF. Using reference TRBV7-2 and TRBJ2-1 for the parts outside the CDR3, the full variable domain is GAGVSQSPSNKVTEKGKDVELRCDPISGHTALYWYRQSLGQGLEFLIYFQGNSAPDKSGLPSDRFSAERTGGSVSTLTIQRTQQEDSAVYLCASSLAGGNEQFFGPGTRLTVL.

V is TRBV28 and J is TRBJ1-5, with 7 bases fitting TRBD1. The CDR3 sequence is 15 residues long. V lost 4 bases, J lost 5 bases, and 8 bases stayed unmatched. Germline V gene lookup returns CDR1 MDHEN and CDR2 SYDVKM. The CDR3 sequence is CASSWDSSKDQPQHF. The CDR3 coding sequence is TGTGCCAGCAGTTGGGACAGTTCCAAGGATCAGCCCCAGCATTTT.

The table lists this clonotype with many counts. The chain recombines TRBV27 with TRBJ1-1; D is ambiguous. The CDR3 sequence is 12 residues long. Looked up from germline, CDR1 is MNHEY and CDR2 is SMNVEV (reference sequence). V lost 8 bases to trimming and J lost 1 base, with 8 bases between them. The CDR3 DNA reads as TGTGCCAGCGCCCAGAGGAACACTGAAGCTTTCTTT. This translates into CASAQRNTEAFF.

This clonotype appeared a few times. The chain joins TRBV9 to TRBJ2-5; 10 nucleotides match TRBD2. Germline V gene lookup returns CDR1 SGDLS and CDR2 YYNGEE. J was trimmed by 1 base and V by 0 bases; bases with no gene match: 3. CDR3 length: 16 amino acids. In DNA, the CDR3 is TGTGCCAGCAGCGTAGCGGCTAGCGGGGGCCAAGAGACCCAGTACTTC. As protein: CASSVAASGGQETQYF.

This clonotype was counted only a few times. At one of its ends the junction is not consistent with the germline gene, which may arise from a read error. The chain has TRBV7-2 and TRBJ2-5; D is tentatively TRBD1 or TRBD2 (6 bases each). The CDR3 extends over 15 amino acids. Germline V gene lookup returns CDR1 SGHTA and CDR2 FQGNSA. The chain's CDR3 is CASSLGGTTQETQYF. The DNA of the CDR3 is TGTGCCAGCAGTTTAGGGGGGACCACCCAAGAGACCCAGTACTTC.

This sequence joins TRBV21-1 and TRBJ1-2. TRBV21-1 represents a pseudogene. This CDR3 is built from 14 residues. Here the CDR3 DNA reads TGTGCCAGCACCTACAGAAAACGTTTCTATGGCTACACCTTC. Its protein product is CASTYRKRFYGYTF.

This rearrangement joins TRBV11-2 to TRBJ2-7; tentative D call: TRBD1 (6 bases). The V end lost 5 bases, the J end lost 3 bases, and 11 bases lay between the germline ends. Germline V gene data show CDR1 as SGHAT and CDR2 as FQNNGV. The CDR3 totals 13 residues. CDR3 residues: CASSDYRDYEQYF. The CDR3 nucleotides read TGTGCCAGCAGCGACTACAGGGACTACGAGCAGTACTTC.

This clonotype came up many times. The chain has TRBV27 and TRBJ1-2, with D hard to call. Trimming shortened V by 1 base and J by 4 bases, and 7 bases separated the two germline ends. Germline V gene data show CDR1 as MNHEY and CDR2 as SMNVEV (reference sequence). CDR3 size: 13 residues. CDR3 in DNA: TGTGCCAGCAGTTTATACGGCGGCTATGGCTACACCTTC. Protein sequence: CASSLYGGYGYTF.

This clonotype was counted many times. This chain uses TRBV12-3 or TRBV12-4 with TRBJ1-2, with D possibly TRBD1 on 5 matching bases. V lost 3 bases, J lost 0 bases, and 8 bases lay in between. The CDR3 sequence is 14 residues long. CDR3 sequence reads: CASSLGRTNYGYTF. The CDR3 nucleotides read TGTGCCAGCAGTTTGGGACGGACTAACTATGGCTACACCTTC.

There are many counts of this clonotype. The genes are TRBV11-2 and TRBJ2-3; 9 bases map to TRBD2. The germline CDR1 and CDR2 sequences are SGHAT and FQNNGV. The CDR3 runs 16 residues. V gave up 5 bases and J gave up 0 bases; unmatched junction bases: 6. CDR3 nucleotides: TGTGCCAGCAGCGCTCGAGCGGGGGGAAGCACAGATACGCAGTATTTT. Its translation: CASSARAGGSTDTQYF.

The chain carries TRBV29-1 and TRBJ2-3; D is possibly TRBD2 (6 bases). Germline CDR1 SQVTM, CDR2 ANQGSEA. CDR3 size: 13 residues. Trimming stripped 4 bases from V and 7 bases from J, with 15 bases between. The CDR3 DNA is TGCAGCGTTGTGGCGGGGTTCATGTATACGCAGTATTTT. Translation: CSVVAGFMYTQYF.

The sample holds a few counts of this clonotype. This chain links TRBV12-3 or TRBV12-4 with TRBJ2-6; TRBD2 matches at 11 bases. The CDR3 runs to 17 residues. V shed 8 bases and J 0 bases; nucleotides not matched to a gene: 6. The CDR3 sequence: CASGGLAGSSGANVLTF. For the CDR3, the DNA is TGTGCCAGCGGTGGACTAGCGGGTTCCTCTGGGGCCAACGTCCTGACTTTC.

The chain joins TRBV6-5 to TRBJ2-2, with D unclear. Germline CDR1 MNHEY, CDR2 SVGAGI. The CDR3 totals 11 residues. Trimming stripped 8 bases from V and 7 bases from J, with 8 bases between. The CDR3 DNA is TGTGCCAGCCGAGGAATCGGGGAGCTGTTTTTT. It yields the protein CASRGIGELFF.

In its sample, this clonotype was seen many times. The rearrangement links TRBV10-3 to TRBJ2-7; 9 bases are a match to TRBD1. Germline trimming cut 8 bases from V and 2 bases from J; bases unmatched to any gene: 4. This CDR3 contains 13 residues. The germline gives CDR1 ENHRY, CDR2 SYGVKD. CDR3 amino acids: CAIEDRGTYEQYF. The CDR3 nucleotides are TGTGCCATCGAGGACAGGGGAACCTACGAGCAGTACTTC.

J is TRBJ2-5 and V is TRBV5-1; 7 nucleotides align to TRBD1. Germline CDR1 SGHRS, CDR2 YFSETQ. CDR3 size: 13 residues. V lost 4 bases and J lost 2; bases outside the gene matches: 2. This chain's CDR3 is CASSTGQQETQYF. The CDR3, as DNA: TGCGCCAGCAGCACGGGACAGCAAGAGACCCAGTACTTC.

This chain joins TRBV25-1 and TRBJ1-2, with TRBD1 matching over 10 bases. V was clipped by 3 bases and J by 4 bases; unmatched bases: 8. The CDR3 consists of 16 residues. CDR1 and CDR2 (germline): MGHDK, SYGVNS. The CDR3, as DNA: TGTGCCAGCAGTGACTCCGGGACAGGGGCCAGCTATGGCTACACCTTC. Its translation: CASSDSGTGASYGYTF.

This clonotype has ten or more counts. The CDR3 loop is CASSPIEGAGYTF. The DNA of the CDR3 is TGTGCCAGCAGTCCTATAGAGGGGGCGGGCTACACCTTC. This chain connects TRBV12-3 or TRBV12-4 to TRBJ1-2, with 7 bases that match TRBD1. V lost 5 bases to trimming and J lost 8 bases; unmatched junction nucleotides: 8. The CDR3 has 13 residues.

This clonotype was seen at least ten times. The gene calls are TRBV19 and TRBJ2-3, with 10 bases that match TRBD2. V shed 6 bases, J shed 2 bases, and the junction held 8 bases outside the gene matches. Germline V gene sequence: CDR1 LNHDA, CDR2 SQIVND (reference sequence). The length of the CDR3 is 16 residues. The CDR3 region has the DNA TGTGCCAGTAGCCTTATAAGCGGGGGGGACACAGATACGCAGTATTTT. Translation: CASSLISGGDTDTQYF.

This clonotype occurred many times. CDR3 bases: TGTGCCAGCAGCTTCACGACAGGGAGTTATGGCTACACCTTC. Translated, it gives CASSFTTGSYGYTF. The V call is TRBV11-2, the J call TRBJ1-2, with 7 bases lining up with TRBD1. V trimming: 3 bases; J trimming: 5 bases; junction bases outside the gene matches: 6. Germline loops: CDR1 SGHAT, CDR2 FQNNGV. The CDR3 runs 14 residues.

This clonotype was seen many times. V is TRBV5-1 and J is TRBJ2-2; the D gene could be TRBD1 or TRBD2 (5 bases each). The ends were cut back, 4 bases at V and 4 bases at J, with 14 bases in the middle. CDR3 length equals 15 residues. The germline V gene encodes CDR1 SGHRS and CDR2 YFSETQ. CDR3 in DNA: TGCGCCAGCAGCGCCGACAGCGGAAGCACCGGGGAGCTGTTTTTT. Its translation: CASSADSGSTGELFF.

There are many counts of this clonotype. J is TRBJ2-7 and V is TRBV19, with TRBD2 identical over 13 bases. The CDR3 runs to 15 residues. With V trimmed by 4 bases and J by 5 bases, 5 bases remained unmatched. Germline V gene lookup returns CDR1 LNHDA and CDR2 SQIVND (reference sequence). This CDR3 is CASSNGLAGEDEQYF. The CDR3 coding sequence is TGTGCCAGTAGTAACGGACTAGCGGGGGAGGACGAGCAGTACTTC.